This T cell receptor beta chain came from a study of response to subunit inactivated influenza vaccine. The V and J ends lost 9 bases and 0 bases respectively, with 21 bases between them. The germline V gene encodes CDR1 LNHDA and CDR2 SQIVND (reference sequence). This CDR3 has 17 residues. TCRdb ran MiXCR on the RT-PCR reads and lists one entry per CDR3 protein. The table lists roughly 620,000 distinct CDR3 sequences, around 11% of them singletons. This clonotype was seen only a few times. The same data also went into a second study, on T cells expressing NK-cell markers. That work contributes: The authors generated TCR beta cDNA through 5'RACE template switching with UMIs. Seven sequenced donors out of eight were HCMV-seropositive, one seronegative. Within several experiments, an anti-gamma-delta TCR antibody kept the sorting limited to alpha-beta TCR T cells. Among CD8+ T cells from about six donors, dominant NKG2C+ clonotypes accounted for 1.0-7.0%. Topping the CD3+CD56-NKG2C+ fraction as well were these clonotypes, in a few donors.

The source was PBMCs from blood, collected on the day of vaccination. This chain links TRBV19 with TRBJ1-5; D possibly corresponds to TRBD1 (5 bases). The receptor was derived from a man between 50 and 59 years old who received an inactivated influenza vaccine. This CDR3 reads CASKIDSSLYSNQPQHF. The CDR3 coding sequence is TGTGCCAGCAAGATAGACAGTTCCCTATATAGCAATCAGCCCCAGCATTTT.